A selection of T cell receptor beta chains follows, all from one sample in a study of regulatory T cells in long-lasting Graves disease. TCRdb used MiXCR to reprocess the multiplex PCR reads, holding one entry per CDR3 protein. Among hundreds of thousands of distinct CDR3 sequences listed, about 22% were seen once. Source: peripheral blood mononuclear cells (PBMCs), taken when the disease was refractory, from a patient treated with antithyroid drugs. The receptors shown here come from a female donor with Graves disease. Both conserved end residues are part of each CDR3.

j_call v_call cdr3_aa
TRBJ1-1 TRBV20-1 CSARFRSAPGDAFF
TRBJ2-2 TRBV27 CASSFDRENTGELFF
TRBJ1-5 TRBV19 CASSMGGASNQPQHF
TRBJ2-5 TRBV6-9 CASSYYGKETQYF
TRBJ2-2 TRBV10-3 CAIRGTGNTGELFF
TRBJ1-2 TRBV18 CASSPRTGREGYGYTF
TRBJ2-2 TRBV5-1 CASTGTGIAGELFF
TRBJ1-5 TRBV28 CASSRWGQGVGEAQHF
TRBJ2-2 TRBV7-9 CASSFSGITNTGELFF
TRBJ2-6 TRBV12-3/TRBV12-4 CASRIGTSGTNVLTF
TRBJ1-5 TRBV7-2 CASSRPGQSNQPQHF
TRBJ1-1 TRBV12-3/TRBV12-4 CASSYRAENTEAFF
TRBJ2-3 TRBV2 CASSEVVDTQYF
TRBJ2-7 TRBV28 CASSLRTGDAQYF
TRBJ1-1 TRBV7-6 CASSLRFGANTEAFF
TRBJ1-6 TRBV7-6 CASSLRTGTSPLHF
TRBJ1-6 TRBV6-1 CASSPDSYNSPLHF
TRBJ1-4 TRBV28 CASRQGANFNEKLFF
TRBJ2-7 TRBV28 CASNLLAGGPYSEQYF
TRBJ2-7 TRBV28 CASKDRTYEQYF
TRBJ1-1 TRBV13 CASSFNRGAEAFF
TRBJ2-7 TRBV28 CASSPGLAGPGQYF
TRBJ1-4 TRBV2 CASREGATNEKLFF
TRBJ1-2 TRBV29-1 CSVEAAGTGEGYTF
TRBJ1-2 TRBV5-1 CASSTRDTNYGYTF
TRBJ1-4 TRBV3-1 CASSQVGRAYEKLFF
TRBJ1-5 TRBV11-2 CASSSGTVYQPQHF
TRBJ1-5 TRBV3-1 CASSYGQGAGQPQHF
TRBJ2-7 TRBV6-9 CASSSTLAFNDEQYF
TRBJ1-4 TRBV20-1 CSARTGAIEKLFF
TRBJ2-7 TRBV7-8 CASSPLAGGPHEQYF
TRBJ2-5 TRBV6-5 CASSYGEETQYF
TRBJ2-5 TRBV20-1 CSAAWKGTETQYF
TRBJ2-7 TRBV7-9 CASSPSGRGPEQYF
TRBJ2-1 TRBV5-6 CASSFASYNEQFF
TRBJ2-7 TRBV19 CASSISSSGSSYEQYF
TRBJ1-4 TRBV7-2 CASSNIWGRGEKLFF
TRBJ2-5 TRBV3-1 CASSQRGEETQYF
TRBJ2-5 TRBV7-2 CASSKGGLETQYF
TRBJ2-5 TRBV12-3/TRBV12-4 CAVRVSGTQYF
TRBJ1-4 TRBV29-1 CSPDLAHLFF
TRBJ1-2 TRBV20-1 CSARPRLYGYTF
TRBJ1-1 TRBV27 CASSRRGFTEAFF
TRBJ1-2 TRBV5-5 CASSLSRDRLSLLYGYTF
TRBJ2-7 TRBV11-2 CASSPGAGNEQYF
TRBJ2-2 TRBV5-1 CASKSTGTGFTGELFF
TRBJ1-1 TRBV4-3 CASSQDSLSRGAFF